Here is one T cell receptor (beta chain) with its context. The table lists this clonotype with many counts. This clone's antigen is unknown. Nothing much larger sits one base from this clone, and base qualities are not available. The sample belongs to a study of spatial heterogeneity in lung cancer (dated by TCRdb to between 2018 and 2021). General notes on the study: The donors were fewer than 90 patients from the lung TRACERx cohort who had early-stage, untreated non-small cell lung cancer. Follow-up PBMC samples were sequenced whenever available, with the median time to follow-up being 2 to 3 years after resection. More beta-chain than alpha-chain transcripts were consistently detected, likely reflecting higher beta-chain transcript abundance. In the raw uncorrected reads, each unique combination of TCR and UMI appeared more than ten times on average. In non-small cell lung cancer, the study quantitatively compared TCR alpha and beta repertoires across several tumor regions, matched nontumor lung, and blood. The study linked features of the TCR repertoire to counts of nonsynonymous mutations, which were determined by whole-exome sequencing of tumor tissue. At surgery, both alpha and beta chains were TCR-sequenced in 220 tumor regions, 63 to 65 matched nontumor lung samples and 50 to 60 PBMC samples.

Study-wide conclusions, independent of this receptor: Confirming at a functional level the hypothesis that regional TCRs recognize regional mutations was considered to require additional single-cell paired TCR alpha and beta sequencing. Only 15 or so patients were included in comparisons of baseline and follow-up blood repertoires. Ubiquitous expanded tumor TCRs were found in blood more often at tumor resection than at routine follow-up.

What the time point label conveys for this sample: blood at routine non-recurrence follow-up after resection. Whole RNA extracted from tumor and nontumor lung tissue, or from cryopreserved PBMC samples, was used for TCR sequencing without cell sorting. Patients were selected for TCR sequencing only if sufficient RNA was available from at least two tumor regions. Receptor amplification or capture employed 5' RACE. Reads for this sample came from a NextSeq 500. To allow correction of PCR and sequencing errors, the TCR library protocol tagged every TCR cDNA molecule with a unique molecular identifier. For the original study's pipeline: TCR identification, UMI-based error correction and CDR3 extraction were performed with Decombinator tools. Expanded TCRs were defined as those above a frequency of 2 per 1,000, corresponding to the top 1% of the tumor frequency distribution. Rényi diversity was computed with the R vegan package after subsampling each repertoire 100 times to 5,000 TCRs. To build CDR3 similarity networks, amino acid triplet string-kernel similarity was used, and CDR3s were connected when their pairwise similarity was above 0.82. The raw public reads went through TCRdb reprocessing: fastp at Q25, MiXCR clone calling, in-frame beta chains kept. Merged by CDR3 protein, the rows form single entries marked with the most common genes and DNA. The V and J calls were not made by the authors but by TCRdb's processing. In all, the sample holds tens of thousands of distinct CDR3 sequences, and roughly 8.1% of those were seen once. About a third of the sample lies in the top ten.

This receptor was taken from a female donor with early-stage non-small cell lung cancer. Sequenced here: PBMCs, sampled at follow-up.

The CDR3 reads as follows: CASSLAVGLAGATDTQYF. At the DNA level, the sequence is TGTGCCAGCAGCTTAGCGGTGGGGCTAGCGGGGGCCACAGATACGCAGTATTTT. The chain is made from TRBV7-2 and TRBJ2-3; TRBD2 matches 10 bases in the middle. In the germline V gene, CDR1 corresponds to SGHTA and CDR2 to FQGNSA. Compared with germline, V lacks 0 bases and J lacks 2 bases; bases without a gene match: 8. The CDR3 sequence holds 18 residues, the cysteine and phenylalanine included. The sequence is cut down to CDR3 DNA, 54 bases in frame from base 1.